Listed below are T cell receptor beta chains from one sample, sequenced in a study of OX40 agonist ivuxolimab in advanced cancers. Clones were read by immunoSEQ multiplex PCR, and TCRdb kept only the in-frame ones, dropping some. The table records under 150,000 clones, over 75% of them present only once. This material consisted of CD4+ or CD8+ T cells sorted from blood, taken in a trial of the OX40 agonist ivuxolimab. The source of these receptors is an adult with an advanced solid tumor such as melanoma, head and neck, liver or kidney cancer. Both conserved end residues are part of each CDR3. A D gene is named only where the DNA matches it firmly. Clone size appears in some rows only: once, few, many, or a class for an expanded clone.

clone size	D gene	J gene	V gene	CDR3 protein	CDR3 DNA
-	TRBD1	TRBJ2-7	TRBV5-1	CASGTGGYEQYF	TGCGCCAGCGGCACAGGGGGGTACGAGCAGTACTTC
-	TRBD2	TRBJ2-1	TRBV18	CASSPPPSGNEQFF	TGTGCCAGCTCACCACCGCCTAGCGGGAATGAGCAGTTCTTC
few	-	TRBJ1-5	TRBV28	CASSLLWQPQHF	TGTGCCAGCAGTTTATTATGGCAGCCCCAGCATTTT
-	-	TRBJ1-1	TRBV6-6	CASAPPASMNTEAFF	TGTGCCAGCGCACCCCCAGCCAGCATGAACACTGAAGCTTTCTTT
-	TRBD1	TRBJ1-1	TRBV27	CASSFDRGTEAFF	TGTGCCAGCAGTTTTGACAGGGGCACTGAAGCTTTCTTT
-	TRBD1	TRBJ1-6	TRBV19	CASTGQGNNSPLHF	TGTGCCAGTACCGGACAGGGAAATAATTCACCCCTCCACTTT
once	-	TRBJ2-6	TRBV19	CASSMEGFSGANVLTF	TGTGCCAGTAGTATGGAGGGTTTCTCTGGGGCCAACGTCCTGACTTTC
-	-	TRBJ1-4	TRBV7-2	CASSLTEKLFF	TGTGCCAGCAGCTTAACCGAAAAACTGTTTTTT
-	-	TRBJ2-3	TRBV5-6	CASSLVSVDTQYF	TGTGCCAGCAGCTTGGTTTCAGTAGATACGCAGTATTTT
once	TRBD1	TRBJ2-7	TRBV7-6	CASSTPGTGFYEQYF	TGTGCCAGCAGCACCCCCGGGACAGGTTTCTACGAGCAGTACTTC
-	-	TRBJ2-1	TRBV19	CASNIGGSYNEQFF	TGTGCCAGTAATATCGGGGGCTCCTACAATGAGCAGTTCTTC
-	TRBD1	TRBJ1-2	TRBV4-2	CASSQDNQGATYGYTF	TGTGCCAGCAGCCAAGATAACCAGGGGGCTACTTATGGCTACACCTTC
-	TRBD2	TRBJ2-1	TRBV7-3	CASSSLRIAGGLNEQFF	TGTGCCAGCAGCTCATTACGGATAGCGGGAGGGCTCAATGAGCAGTTCTTC
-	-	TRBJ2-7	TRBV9	CASSVDPTPYEQYF	TGTGCCAGCAGCGTAGATCCAACTCCCTACGAGCAGTACTTC
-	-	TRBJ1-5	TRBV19	CASSSQAVSNQPQHF	TGTGCCAGTAGTTCCCAGGCGGTTAGCAATCAGCCCCAGCATTTT
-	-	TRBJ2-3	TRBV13	CASSSKFVSTDTQYF	TGTGCCAGCAGCTCCAAGTTTGTTAGCACAGATACGCAGTATTTT
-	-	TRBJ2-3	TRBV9	CASSVASPDTQYF	TGTGCCAGCAGCGTAGCCAGTCCTGATACGCAGTATTTT
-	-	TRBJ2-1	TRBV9	CASSFNMKDNEQFF	TGTGCCAGCAGCTTCAACATGAAGGACAATGAGCAGTTCTTC
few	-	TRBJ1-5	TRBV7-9	CAIDGGVSNQPQHF	TGTGCCATAGACGGAGGGGTTAGCAATCAGCCCCAGCATTTT
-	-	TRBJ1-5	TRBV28	CASGQGKRPQHF	TGTGCCAGCGGTCAGGGGAAAAGGCCCCAGCATTTT
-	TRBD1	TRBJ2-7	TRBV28	CASSKKTGSSSYEQYF	TGTGCCAGCAGTAAAAAGACAGGGTCAAGCTCCTACGAGCAGTACTTC
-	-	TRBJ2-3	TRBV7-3	CASSPQGSGLITDTQYF	TGTGCCAGCAGCCCTCAGGGAAGTGGCCTTATCACAGATACGCAGTATTTT
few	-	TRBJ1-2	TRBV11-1	CASSPGTGTNYGYTF	TGTGCCAGCAGCCCGGGGACCGGAACTAACTATGGCTACACCTTC
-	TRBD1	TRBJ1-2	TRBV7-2	CASSPGTGGLSGYTF	TGTGCCAGCAGCCCCGGGACAGGGGGTTTAAGTGGCTACACCTTC
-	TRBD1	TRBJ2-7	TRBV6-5	CASSSRQGGYEQYF	TGTGCCAGCAGTTCCCGACAGGGGGGCTACGAGCAGTACTTC
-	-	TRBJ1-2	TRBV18	CASSPTYREIYGYTF	TGTGCCAGCTCACCTACCTACAGGGAGATCTATGGCTACACCTTC
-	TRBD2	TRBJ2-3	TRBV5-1	CASSLGASGVTDTQYF	TGCGCCAGCAGCTTGGGTGCTAGCGGGGTCACAGATACGCAGTATTTT
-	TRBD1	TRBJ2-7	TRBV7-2	CASSAGTASLQQYF	TGTGCCAGCAGCGCCGGGACAGCCTCCCTCCAGCAGTACTTC
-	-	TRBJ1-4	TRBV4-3	CASSQGGGAVNEKLFF	TGCGCCAGCAGCCAAGGGGGAGGGGCCGTTAATGAAAAACTGTTTTTT
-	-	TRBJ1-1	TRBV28	CASSLLDTEAFF	TGTGCCAGCAGTCTCCTAGACACTGAAGCTTTCTTT
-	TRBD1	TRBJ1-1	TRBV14	CASSQDITGEAEAFF	TGTGCCAGCAGCCAAGACATAACAGGGGAGGCTGAAGCTTTCTTT
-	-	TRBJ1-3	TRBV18	CASSRTSGNTIYF	TGTGCCAGCTCAAGGACCTCTGGAAACACCATATATTTT
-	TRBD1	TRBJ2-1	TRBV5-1	CASRPGTVSYNEQFF	TGCGCCAGCAGGCCCGGGACAGTGTCCTACAATGAGCAGTTCTTC
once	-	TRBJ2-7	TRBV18	CASSPPGLGYEQYF	TGTGCCAGCTCACCACCAGGGCTGGGCTACGAGCAGTACTTC
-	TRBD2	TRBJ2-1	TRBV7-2	CASSFVSGGYNEQFF	TGTGCCAGCAGCTTCGTATCGGGAGGGTACAATGAGCAGTTCTTC